These 8 T cell receptor beta chains were sequenced from one sample in a study of CD8 T cells in Susac syndrome. About 0.5 to 1 ug RNA was reverse transcribed with random hexamers. TCRdb analysed the immunoSEQ multiplex PCR reads with MiXCR anew, one entry per CDR3 protein. There are fewer than 250,000 distinct CDR3 sequences in the sample; 80% to 95% occur only once, and 0.09% to 0.12% lies in the top ten. Material for sequencing was CD4+ T cells from PBMCs. These receptors were collected from a human donor in good health.

The rearrangement joins TRBV21-1 to TRBJ2-3; whether TRBD2, the table's D call, matches the DNA was not checked. TRBV21-1 is assigned pseudogene status. The CDR3 has 20 residues. The CDR3, as DNA: TGTGCCAGCAGCAAAGGGGTCTCGTCAGTCCTAGCGGGGAAGGAAGATACTCAGTATTTT. Residues: CASSKGVSSVLAGKEDTQYF.

The CDR3 reads CASSGQVDTEAFF. CDR3 bases: TGCGCCAGCAGCGGACAGGTCGACACTGAAGCTTTCTTT. This chain links TRBV5-1 with TRBJ1-1; 7 bases align to TRBD1. Germline V lookup: CDR1 SGHRS, CDR2 YFSETQ. The CDR3 spans 13 residues. Trimming took 4 bases from V and 3 from J; bases not matched to a gene: 3.

A few counts support this clonotype. This chain uses TRBV5-4 with TRBJ1-1; no clear D gene. V was clipped by 0 bases and J by 11 bases, with 17 bases between them. CDR3 size: 14 residues. Germline V CDR1 and CDR2: SGHNT, YYREEE (reference sequence). The CDR3 bases are TGTGCCAGCAGCTTGGCCAGCAGGCCGTTGGGGGCTTTCTTT. This translates into CASSLASRPLGAFF.

This clonotype has just a few counts. This chain joins TRBV19 and TRBJ1-2; the D is unclear. CDR1 and CDR2 (germline): LNHDA, SQIVND (reference sequence). Trimming cost V 5 bases and J 7 bases, with 14 bases left between them. The CDR3 runs 13 residues. CDR3 nucleotide sequence: TGTGCCAGTAGTCCTGGGAATTCTGGTGGCTACACCTTC. This gives the protein CASSPGNSGGYTF.

This chain's CDR3 is CASSLVLAWLANEQFF. CDR3 coding DNA: TGCGCCAGCAGCTTGGTATTAGCATGGCTTGCCAATGAGCAGTTCTTC. This sequence joins TRBV5-1 and TRBJ2-1; D ambiguous. This CDR3 has 16 residues. Germline CDR1 SGHRS, CDR2 YFSETQ. Trimming cost V 0 bases and J 6 bases, with 16 bases left between them. Full variable domain (outside the CDR3, taken from reference TRBV5-1 and TRBJ2-1): KAGVTQTPRYLIKTRGQQVTLSCSPISGHRSVSWYQQTPGQGLQFLFEYFSETQRNKGNFPGRFSGRQFSNSRSEMNVSTLELGDSALYLCASSLVLAWLANEQFFGPGTRLTVL.

The chain uses TRBV9 and TRBJ2-3; D is uncertain. CDR3 length equals 12 residues. Trimming pared 3 bases from V and 6 bases from J, leaving 8 bases between. The germline CDR1 and CDR2 sequences are SGDLS and YYNGEE. The CDR3 reads CASSGDWDTQYF. The DNA of the CDR3 is TGTGCCAGCAGCGGGGATTGGGATACGCAGTATTTT.

The CDR3 DNA reads as TGTGCCAGCTCACCACGTCAAGGACAGCTCCAAGAGACCCAGTACTTC. Translated: CASSPRQGQLQETQYF. The rearrangement uses TRBV18 and TRBJ2-5; a possible D gene is TRBD1 (6 bases). The CDR3 is 16 amino acids. Trimming took 1 base from V and 1 from J, leaving 13 bases between them. Germline V lookup: CDR1 KGHSH, CDR2 LQKENI.

This sequence joins TRBV12-3 or TRBV12-4 and TRBJ2-7; tentative D call: TRBD1 (7 bases). The CDR3 totals 15 residues. V dropped 3 bases and J dropped 3 bases, with 15 bases sitting between them. CDR3 in DNA: TGTGCCAGCAGTTTGGGAGGAGCAGGGGGCTACGAGCAGTACTTC. The encoded protein is CASSLGGAGGYEQYF.